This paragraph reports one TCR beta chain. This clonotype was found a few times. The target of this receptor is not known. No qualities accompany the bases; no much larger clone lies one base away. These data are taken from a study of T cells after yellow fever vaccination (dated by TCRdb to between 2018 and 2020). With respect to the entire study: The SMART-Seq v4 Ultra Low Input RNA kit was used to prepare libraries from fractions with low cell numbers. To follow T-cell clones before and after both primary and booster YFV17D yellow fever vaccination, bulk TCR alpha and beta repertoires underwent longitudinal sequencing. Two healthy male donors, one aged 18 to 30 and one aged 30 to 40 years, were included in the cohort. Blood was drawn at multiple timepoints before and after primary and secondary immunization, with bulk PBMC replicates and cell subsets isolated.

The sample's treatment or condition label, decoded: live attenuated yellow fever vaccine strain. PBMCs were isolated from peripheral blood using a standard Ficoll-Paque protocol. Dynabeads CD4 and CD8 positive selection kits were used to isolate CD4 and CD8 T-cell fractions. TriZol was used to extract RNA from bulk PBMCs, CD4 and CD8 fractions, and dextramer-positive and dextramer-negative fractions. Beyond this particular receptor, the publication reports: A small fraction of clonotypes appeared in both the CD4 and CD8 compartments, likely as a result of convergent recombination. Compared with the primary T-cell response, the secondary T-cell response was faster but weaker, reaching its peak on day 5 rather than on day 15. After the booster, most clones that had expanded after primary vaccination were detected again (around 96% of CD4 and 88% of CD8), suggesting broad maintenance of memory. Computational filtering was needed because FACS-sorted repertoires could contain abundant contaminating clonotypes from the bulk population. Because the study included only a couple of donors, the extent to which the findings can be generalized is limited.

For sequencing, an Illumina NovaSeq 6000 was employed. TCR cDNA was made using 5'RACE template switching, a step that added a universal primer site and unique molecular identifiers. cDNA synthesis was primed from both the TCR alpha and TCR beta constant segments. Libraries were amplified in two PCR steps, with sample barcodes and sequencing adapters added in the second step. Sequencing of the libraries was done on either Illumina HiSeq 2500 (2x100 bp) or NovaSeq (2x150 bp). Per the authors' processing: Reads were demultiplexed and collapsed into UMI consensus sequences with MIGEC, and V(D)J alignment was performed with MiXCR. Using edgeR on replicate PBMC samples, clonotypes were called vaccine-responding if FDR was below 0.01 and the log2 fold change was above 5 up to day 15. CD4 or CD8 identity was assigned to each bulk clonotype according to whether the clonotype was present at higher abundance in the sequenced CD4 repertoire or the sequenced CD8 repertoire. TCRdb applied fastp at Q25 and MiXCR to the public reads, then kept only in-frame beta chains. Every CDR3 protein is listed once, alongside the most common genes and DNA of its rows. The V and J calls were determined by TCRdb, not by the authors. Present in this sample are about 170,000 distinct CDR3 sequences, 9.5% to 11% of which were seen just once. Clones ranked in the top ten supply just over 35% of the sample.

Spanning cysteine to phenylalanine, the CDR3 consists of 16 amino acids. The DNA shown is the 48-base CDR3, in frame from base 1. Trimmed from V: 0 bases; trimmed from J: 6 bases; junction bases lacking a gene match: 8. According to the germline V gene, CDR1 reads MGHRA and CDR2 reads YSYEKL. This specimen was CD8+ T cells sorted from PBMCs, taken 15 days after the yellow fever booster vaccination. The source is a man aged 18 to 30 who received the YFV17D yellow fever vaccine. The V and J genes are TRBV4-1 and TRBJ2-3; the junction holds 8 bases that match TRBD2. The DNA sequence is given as TGCGCCAGCAGCCAAGATCCGGCGGGGGGTCGGGATACGCAGTATTTT. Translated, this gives CASSQDPAGGRDTQYF.